The 22 T cell receptor beta chains listed next were all sequenced from one sample in a study of post-analysis software for immune sequencing data. cDNA libraries for TCR beta contained unique molecular identifiers. TCRdb re-called the PCR reads through MiXCR, storing one row per CDR3 protein. Of 600,000 to 700,000 distinct CDR3 sequences in the sample, approximately 59% were seen once. Points from the study as a whole: In patients, four to six TRBV segments were more frequent than in controls, with TRBV5-6, TRBV5-1 and TRBV20-1 among them.

For these TCRs, the target antigens are not known. The sample taken for sequencing was blood. These receptors were collected from a girl aged 2 to 10 with multiple sclerosis.

The rearrangement uses TRBV9 and TRBJ1-1, with TRBD1 identical over 8 bases. CDR1 and CDR2 from the germline V gene are SGDLS and YYNGEE. V lost 1 base to trimming and J lost 1 base; unmatched junction nucleotides: 9. The CDR3 length is 17 residues. The DNA for the CDR3 is TGTGCCAGCAGCGTATTAACAGGGGGTGTGAGGAACACTGAAGCTTTCTTT. This encodes CASSVLTGGVRNTEAFF.

The J gene is TRBJ2-1, the V gene TRBV30; the D is unclear. Germline V gene data show CDR1 as GTSNPN and CDR2 as SVGIG (reference sequence). V lost 5 bases, J lost 6 bases, and 11 bases lay in between. The CDR3 loop spans 12 amino acids. The CDR3 DNA follows: TGTGCCTGGGGGATAATCTCCAATGAGCAGTTCTTC. Its translation: CAWGIISNEQFF.

CDR3 protein: CSVEDQDRGHEQYF. The CDR3 region has the DNA TGCAGCGTTGAAGATCAGGACAGGGGCCACGAGCAGTACTTC. The chain is built from TRBV29-1 and TRBJ2-5, with 9 bases aligning to TRBD1. The J call may not be correct, given that the DNA end is closer to TRBJ2-7. The CDR3 extends over 14 amino acids. Germline V gene lookup returns CDR1 SQVTM and CDR2 ANQGSEA.

Concerning this clonotype: Mismatch with germline at one junction end may stem from a read error. The chain recombines TRBV7-6 with TRBJ2-5; D is perhaps TRBD1 (5 bases). The CDR3 has 14 residues. Germline V gene lookup returns CDR1 SGHVS and CDR2 FNYEAQ. CDR3 bases: TGTGCCCGCAGCCAGATCAGGGAACTAGAGACCCAGTACTTC. This codes for CARSQIRELETQYF. Filled out from reference TRBV7-6 and TRBJ2-5, the complete variable domain reads GAGVSQSPRYKVTKRGQDVALRCDPISGHVSLYWYRQALGQGPEFLTYFNYEAQQDKSGLPNDRFSAERPEGSISTLTIQRTEQRDSAMYRCARSQIRELETQYFGPGTRLLVL.

This chain links TRBV7-2 with TRBJ2-7; 8 positions match TRBD2. This CDR3 contains 16 residues. Germline trimming cut 1 base from V and 3 bases from J; bases unmatched to any gene: 8. Germline V gene lookup returns CDR1 SGHTA and CDR2 FQGNSA. The CDR3 bases are TGTGCCAGCAGCTTAGTCGGCAGCGGGGGTGACTACGAGCAGTACTTC. The encoded protein is CASSLVGSGGDYEQYF.

This chain uses TRBV5-1 with TRBJ1-2; no clear D gene. The length of the CDR3 is 14 residues. Germline CDR1 reads SGHRS; CDR2 reads YFSETQ. V was shortened by 2 bases and J by 4 bases, with 12 bases between the two germline ends. The CDR3 protein is CASSLFVRLYGYTF. In DNA, the CDR3 is TGCGCCAGCAGCTTATTCGTCCGGCTCTATGGCTACACCTTC. The whole variable domain, filled in from reference TRBV5-1 and TRBJ1-2, reads KAGVTQTPRYLIKTRGQQVTLSCSPISGHRSVSWYQQTPGQGLQFLFEYFSETQRNKGNFPGRFSGRQFSNSRSEMNVSTLELGDSALYLCASSLFVRLYGYTFGSGTRLTVV.

The V call is TRBV7-3, the J call TRBJ2-2, with D perhaps TRBD2 (5 bases). This CDR3 region has 16 residues. Trimming pared 5 bases from V and 4 bases from J, leaving 17 bases between. CDR1 and CDR2 from the germline V gene are SGHTA and FQGTGA. CDR3 amino acids: CASSTLAGGVTGELFF. Here the CDR3 DNA reads TGTGCCAGCAGCACCCTGGCGGGTGGGGTCACCGGGGAGCTGTTTTTT.

V usage is TRBV10-3 and J usage is TRBJ1-1, with D possibly TRBD1 on 6 matching bases. The CDR3 extends over 15 amino acids. V was trimmed by 2 bases and J by 4 bases, leaving 14 bases between them. Germline CDR1 ENHRY, CDR2 SYGVKD. CDR3 protein: CAISEGDTLSTEAFF. In nucleotides, the CDR3 is TGTGCCATCAGTGAGGGGGACACCCTGAGCACTGAAGCTTTCTTT.

This chain joins TRBV6-1 and TRBJ1-5; D is unclear. Germline V gene sequence: CDR1 MNHNS, CDR2 SASEGT. Trimming took off 0 bases at V and 0 bases at J, with 6 bases between the two ends. The CDR3 sequence is 15 residues long. The CDR3 loop is CASSEAGYSNQPQHF. The DNA of the CDR3 is TGTGCCAGCAGTGAAGCAGGTTATAGCAATCAGCCCCAGCATTTT.

The chain carries TRBV28 and TRBJ2-4; the match to TRBD1 covers 12 bases. The J call is in doubt because the DNA end fits TRBJ2-7 better. The CDR3 contains 18 residues. CDR1 is MDHEN, CDR2 SYDVKM, per germline. The CDR3 DNA sequence: TGTGCCAGCAGTTCATTAGGACCCCGGGACAGGGGGCGCTACGAGCAGTACTTC. It translates to CASSSLGPRDRGRYEQYF.

This clonotype was recorded at least ten times. This chain uses TRBV11-2 with TRBJ2-7; 8 bases are shared with TRBD2. V was pared by 4 bases and J by 0 bases, with 11 bases of the junction left unmatched. CDR1 is SGHAT, CDR2 FQNNGV, per germline. This CDR3 spans 17 amino acids. The CDR3 here is CASSSLQTSGSSYEQYF. DNA for the CDR3: TGTGCCAGCAGCTCCCTACAGACGAGCGGGAGCTCCTACGAGCAGTACTTC.

The chain uses TRBV20-1 and TRBJ2-3; D unclear. Deletions cut 3 bases from V and 1 base from J, with 14 bases between. The CDR3 is made up of 15 amino acids. Germline V lookup: CDR1 DFQATT, CDR2 SNEGSKA (reference sequence). CDR3: CSARDGLGGTDTQYF. CDR3 nucleotide sequence: TGCAGTGCTAGGGACGGGCTGGGTGGCACAGATACGCAGTATTTT.

This clonotype has just one count. This chain connects TRBV15 to TRBJ2-1; 7 bases are shared with TRBD2. J lost 9 bases, V lost 0 bases, and 14 bases had no gene match. CDR1 is LNHNV and CDR2 is YYDKDF in the germline V gene (reference sequence). CDR3 length: 17 amino acids. The CDR3 DNA reads TGTGCCACCAGCAGAGAGTTGAGCGGGGTGCCTCGTAGTGAGCAGTTCTTC. It codes for CATSRELSGVPRSEQFF.

This clonotype was counted only a few times. The V and J genes are TRBV29-1 and TRBJ2-7, with TRBD1 as a possible D gene (5 bases). Trimming shortened V by 0 bases and J by 1 base, and 10 bases separated the two germline ends. The germline V gene encodes CDR1 SQVTM and CDR2 ANQGSEA. The CDR3 extends over 14 amino acids. For the CDR3, the DNA is TGCAGCGTTGAAGATTATACAGGTTCCTACGAGCAGTACTTC. This translates into CSVEDYTGSYEQYF.

This clonotype was detected a few times. The J gene is TRBJ1-2, the V gene TRBV5-5; tentatively, D is TRBD1 (6 bases). CDR1 is SGHKS and CDR2 is YYEKEE in the germline V gene (reference sequence). The CDR3 runs to 15 residues. The germline V and J ends were trimmed by 0 bases and 9 bases, with 18 bases remaining between them. The CDR3 DNA sequence: TGTGCCAGCAGCTTGGATCCGGGACACGGACGGAGCTACACCTTC. This sequence encodes CASSLDPGHGRSYTF.

The chain recombines TRBV7-9 with TRBJ2-1; D possibly corresponds to TRBD2 (5 bases). The CDR3 sequence is 14 residues long. Germline values: CDR1 SEHNR, CDR2 FQNEAQ (reference sequence). With 3 bases removed from V and 6 bases from J, the gap between germline ends came to 12 bases. The CDR3 protein is CASSFTGIGNEQFF. DNA for the CDR3: TGTGCCAGCAGCTTTACGGGAATAGGCAATGAGCAGTTCTTC.

For this clonotype: An end of the junction does not agree with germline; a read error may underlie this. The gene calls are TRBV12-3 or TRBV12-4 and TRBJ1-5; a possible D gene is TRBD1 (5 bases). CDR3 length: 14 residues. The chain's CDR3 is CASSLLGREQPRHF. CDR3 in DNA: TGTGCCAGCAGTTTACTGGGCAGGGAACAGCCCCGGCATTTT.

This rearrangement joins TRBV29-1 to TRBJ2-6; perhaps D is TRBD1 or TRBD2 (5 bases each). V was trimmed by 4 bases and J by 4 bases, leaving 17 bases between them. CDR1 is SQVTM, CDR2 ANQGSEA, per germline. This CDR3 region has 16 residues. The CDR3 is CSVGSGAFSGANVLTF. Written as DNA, the CDR3 is TGCAGCGTTGGATCCGGGGCTTTTTCAGGGGCCAACGTCCTGACTTTC.

This chain joins TRBV9 and TRBJ2-2; D remains unclear. V was pared by 1 base and J by 0 bases, with 10 bases between. CDR1 and CDR2 from the germline V gene are SGDLS and YYNGEE. There are 16 residues in the CDR3. The CDR3 DNA reads as TGTGCCAGCAGCGTAAGCCAGACTGCGAACACCGGGGAGCTGTTTTTT. Protein: CASSVSQTANTGELFF.

The chain joins TRBV6-1 to TRBJ2-3; 11 bases are a match to TRBD2. The germline V gene encodes CDR1 MNHNS and CDR2 SASEGT. J was trimmed by 6 bases and V by 6 bases; bases with no gene match: 14. The CDR3 is made up of 17 amino acids. The CDR3 spells CASRARLLAGVADTQYF. The CDR3 region has the DNA TGTGCCAGCAGGGCGAGATTACTAGCGGGAGTCGCGGATACGCAGTATTTT.

This sequence joins TRBV9 and TRBJ2-5; possibly TRBD2 for D (6 bases). V was clipped by 4 bases and J by 5 bases, with 18 bases between them. The CDR3 extends over 15 amino acids. CDR1 SGDLS and CDR2 YYNGEE come from the germline V gene. CDR3 in amino acids: CASSQAAGSHETQYF. The CDR3 coding sequence is TGTGCCAGCAGCCAGGCCGCCGGGAGTCACGAGACCCAGTACTTC.

The chain recombines TRBV20-1 with TRBJ2-7, with 10 bases fitting TRBD1. Near its end, the DNA agrees better with TRBJ2-5, so the J call may be wrong. Germline loops: CDR1 DFQATT, CDR2 SNEGSKA (reference sequence). The CDR3 totals 17 residues. For the CDR3, the DNA is TGCAGTGCTGCCTCGATCGCGGGACAGGGGTCGAAGGAGACCCAGTACTTC. Amino acids: CSAASIAGQGSKETQYF.